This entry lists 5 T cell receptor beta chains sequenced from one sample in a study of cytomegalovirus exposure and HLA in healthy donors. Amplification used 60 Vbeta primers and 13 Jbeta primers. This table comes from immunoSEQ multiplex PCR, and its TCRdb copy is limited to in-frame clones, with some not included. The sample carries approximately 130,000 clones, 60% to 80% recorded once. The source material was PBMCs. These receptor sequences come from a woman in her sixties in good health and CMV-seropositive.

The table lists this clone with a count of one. The CDR3 DNA reads as TGCAGTGCTAGGGACAATACGCAGTATTTT. It encodes CSARDNTQYF. V usage is TRBV20-1 and J usage is TRBJ2-3; a weak D match, TRBD1 (5 bases). From germline, CDR1 is DFQATT and CDR2 SNEGSKA (reference sequence). CDR3 size: 10 residues. V lost 3 bases, J lost 7 bases, and 5 bases lay in between.

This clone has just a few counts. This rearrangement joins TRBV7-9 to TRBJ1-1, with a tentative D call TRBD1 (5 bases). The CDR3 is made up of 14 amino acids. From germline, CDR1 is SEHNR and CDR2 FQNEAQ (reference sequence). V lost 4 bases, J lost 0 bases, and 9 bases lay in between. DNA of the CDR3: TGTGCCAGCAGCTCGGACACATTGAACACTGAAGCTTTCTTT. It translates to CASSSDTLNTEAFF.

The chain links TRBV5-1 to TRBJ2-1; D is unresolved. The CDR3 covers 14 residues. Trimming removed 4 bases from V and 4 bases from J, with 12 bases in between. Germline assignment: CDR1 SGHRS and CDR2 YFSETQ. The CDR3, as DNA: TGCGCCAGCAGCCTACTCGAGCGTTACAATGAGCAGTTCTTC. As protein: CASSLLERYNEQFF.

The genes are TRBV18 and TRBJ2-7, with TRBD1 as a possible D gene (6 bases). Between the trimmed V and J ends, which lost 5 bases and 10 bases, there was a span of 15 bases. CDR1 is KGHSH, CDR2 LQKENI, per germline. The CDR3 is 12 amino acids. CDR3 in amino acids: CASSSDDRSQYF. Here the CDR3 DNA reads TGTGCCAGCTCATCCGACGACAGGTCACAGTACTTC. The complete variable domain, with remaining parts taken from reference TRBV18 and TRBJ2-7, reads NAGVMQNPRHLVRRRGQEARLRCSPMKGHSHVYWYRQLPEEGLKFMVYLQKENIIDESGMPKERFSAEFPKEGPSILRIQQVVRGDSAAYFCASSSDDRSQYFGPGTRLTVT.

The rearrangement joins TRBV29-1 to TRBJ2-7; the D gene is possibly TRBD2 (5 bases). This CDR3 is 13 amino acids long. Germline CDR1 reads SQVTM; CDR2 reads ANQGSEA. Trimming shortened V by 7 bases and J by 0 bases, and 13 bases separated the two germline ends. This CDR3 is CSAEGGDSYEQYF. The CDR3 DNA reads TGCAGCGCCGAGGGTGGGGACTCCTACGAGCAGTACTTC.